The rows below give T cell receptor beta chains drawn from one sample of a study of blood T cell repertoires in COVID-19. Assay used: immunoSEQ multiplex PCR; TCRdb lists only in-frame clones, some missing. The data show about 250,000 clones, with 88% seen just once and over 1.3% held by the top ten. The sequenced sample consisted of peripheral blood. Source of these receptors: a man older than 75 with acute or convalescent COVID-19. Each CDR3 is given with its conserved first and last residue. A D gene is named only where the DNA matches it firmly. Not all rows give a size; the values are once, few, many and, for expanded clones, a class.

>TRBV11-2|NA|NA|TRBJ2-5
CASSLERGTGQETQYF
TGTGCCAGCAGCTTAGAGCGGGGTACGGGCCAAGAGACCCAGTACTTC
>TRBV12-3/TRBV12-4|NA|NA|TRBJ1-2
CASSFSGGGYTF
TGTGCCAGCAGTTTTTCGGGGGGTGGCTACACCTTC
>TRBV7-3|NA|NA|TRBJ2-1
CASSRSSSGEQFF
TGTGCCAGCAGTCGGAGTAGCAGTGGAGAGCAGTTCTTC
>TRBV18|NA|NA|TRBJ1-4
CASSPSGREKLFF
TGTGCCAGCTCACCATCAGGGCGAGAAAAACTGTTTTTT
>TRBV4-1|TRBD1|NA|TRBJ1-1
CASSQRMTGLTTEAFF
TGCGCCAGCAGCCAACGGATGACAGGGTTGACCACTGAAGCTTTCTTT
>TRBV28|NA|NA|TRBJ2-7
CASSVRGSLSYEQYF
TGTGCCAGCAGTGTCAGGGGCAGTCTCTCCTACGAGCAGTACTTC
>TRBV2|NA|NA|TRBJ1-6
CASREQGTDNSPLHF
TGTGCCAGCCGGGAGCAGGGAACGGATAATTCACCCCTCCACTTT
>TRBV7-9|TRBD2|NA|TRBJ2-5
CASSLGAGSFGETQYF
TGTGCCAGCAGCTTAGGAGCGGGGTCGTTCGGAGAGACCCAGTACTTC
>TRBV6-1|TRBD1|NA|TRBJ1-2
CASSEIGTGAYGYTF
TGTGCCAGCAGTGAAATCGGGACAGGGGCTTATGGCTACACCTTC
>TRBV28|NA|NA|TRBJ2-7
CASRPGGTYEQYF
TGTGCCAGCAGACCAGGGGGGACCTACGAGCAGTACTTC
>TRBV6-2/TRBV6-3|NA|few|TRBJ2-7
CASSYALNSYEQYF
TGTGCCAGCAGTTACGCACTGAACTCCTACGAGCAGTACTTC
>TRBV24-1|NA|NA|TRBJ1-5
CASGGQPQHF
TGTGCCAGTGGGGGGCAGCCCCAGCATTTT
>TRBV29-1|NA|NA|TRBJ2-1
CSGGGQPYNEQFF
TGCAGCGGGGGGGGGCAGCCATACAATGAGCAGTTCTTC
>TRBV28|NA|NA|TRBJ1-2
CASRLHLTVNYGYTF
TGTGCCAGCAGACTTCACTTAACGGTTAACTATGGCTACACCTTC
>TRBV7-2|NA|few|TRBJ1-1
CASSYGQPNTEAFF
TGTGCCAGCAGCTATGGACAGCCGAACACTGAAGCTTTCTTT
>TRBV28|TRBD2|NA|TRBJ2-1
CASTLGLAVYNEQFF
TGTGCCAGCACCCTTGGACTAGCGGTTTACAATGAGCAGTTCTTC
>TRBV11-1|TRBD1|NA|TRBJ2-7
CASSLSRDRAGEQYF
TGTGCCAGCAGCTTATCTAGGGACAGGGCGGGCGAGCAGTACTTC
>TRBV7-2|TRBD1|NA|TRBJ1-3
CASSPQGIGNTIYF
TGTGCCAGCAGCCCACAGGGGATTGGAAACACCATATATTTT
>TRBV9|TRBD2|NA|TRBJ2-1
CASSVVISGRRDEQFF
TGTGCCAGCAGCGTAGTAATTAGCGGGAGGAGGGATGAGCAGTTCTTC
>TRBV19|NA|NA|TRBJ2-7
CASSPPGQAYEQYF
TGTGCCAGTAGCCCGCCGGGACAAGCCTACGAGCAGTACTTC
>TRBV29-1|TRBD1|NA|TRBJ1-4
CSVWPGQGSEKLFF
TGCAGCGTTTGGCCGGGACAGGGATCCGAAAAACTGTTTTTT
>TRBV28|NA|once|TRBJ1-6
CASTSGTPPKPLHF
TGTGCCAGCACTTCCGGGACACCGCCAAAACCCCTCCACTTT
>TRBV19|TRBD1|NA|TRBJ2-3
CASSIDGTGKTDTQYF
TGTGCCAGTAGTATAGATGGGACAGGGAAAACAGATACGCAGTATTTT
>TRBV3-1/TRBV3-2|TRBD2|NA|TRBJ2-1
CASSLAGGRYNEQFF
TGTGCCAGCAGCCTAGCGGGGGGGCGGTACAATGAGCAGTTCTTC
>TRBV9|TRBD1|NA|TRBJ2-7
CASSVDGTGFYEQYF
TGTGCCAGCAGCGTGGACGGGACAGGGTTTTACGAGCAGTACTTC
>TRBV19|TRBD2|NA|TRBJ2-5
CASRLAGGPQETQYF
TGTGCCAGCCGACTAGCGGGGGGACCACAAGAGACCCAGTACTTC
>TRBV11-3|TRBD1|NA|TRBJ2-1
CASSLRDSIYNEQFF
TGTGCCAGCAGCTTACGGGACAGTATATACAATGAGCAGTTCTTC
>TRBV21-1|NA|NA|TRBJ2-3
CASSKGTSGRAISTDTQYF
TGTGCCAGCAGCAAAGGGACTAGCGGGAGGGCCATAAGCACAGATACGCAGTATTTT
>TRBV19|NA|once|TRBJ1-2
CASSIVRQGGYGYTF
TGTGCCAGTAGTATAGTAAGGCAGGGAGGATATGGCTACACCTTC
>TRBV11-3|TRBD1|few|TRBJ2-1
CASSLDGQEGNEQFF
TGTGCCAGCAGCTTAGATGGACAGGAAGGGAATGAGCAGTTCTTC
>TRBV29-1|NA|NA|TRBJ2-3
CSVVGGSTDTQYF
TGCAGCGTTGTAGGGGGAAGCACAGATACGCAGTATTTT
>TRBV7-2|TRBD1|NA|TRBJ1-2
CASSPGQGDYGYTF
TGTGCCAGCAGCCCGGGACAGGGGGACTATGGCTACACCTTC
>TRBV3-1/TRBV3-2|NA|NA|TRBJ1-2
CASSQVEGRYGYTF
TGTGCCAGCAGCCAGGTGGAGGGGCGGTATGGCTACACCTTC
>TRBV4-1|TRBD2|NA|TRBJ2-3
CASSQDSLAGIRDTQYF
TGCGCCAGCAGCCAAGACTCCCTAGCGGGAATAAGGGATACGCAGTATTTT
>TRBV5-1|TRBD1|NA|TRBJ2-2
CASSFGDRDAGELFF
TGCGCCAGCAGCTTTGGGGACAGGGATGCCGGGGAGCTGTTTTTT
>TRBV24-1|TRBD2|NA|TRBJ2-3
CATSDSILAGGTDTQYF
TGTGCCACCAGTGACTCAATACTAGCGGGCGGGACAGATACGCAGTATTTT
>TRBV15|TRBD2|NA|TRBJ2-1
CATSRALAGVAGVNNEQFF
TGTGCCACCAGCAGAGCCCTGGCGGGAGTAGCGGGGGTTAACAATGAGCAGTTCTTC
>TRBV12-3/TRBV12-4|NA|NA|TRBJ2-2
CASSRFTGELFF
TGTGCCAGCAGTCGTTTCACCGGGGAGCTGTTTTTT
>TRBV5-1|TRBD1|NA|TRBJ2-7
CASSRSGGRWEQYF
TGCGCCAGCAGCCGGTCAGGGGGCAGGTGGGAGCAGTACTTC
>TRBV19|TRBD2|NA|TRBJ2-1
CASSIQLAGEPFF
TGTGCCAGTAGTATCCAACTAGCGGGGGAACCGTTCTTC
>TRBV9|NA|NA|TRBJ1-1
CASSGMSDTEAFF
TGTGCCAGCAGCGGAATGTCGGACACTGAAGCTTTCTTT
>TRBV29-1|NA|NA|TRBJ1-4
CSVGPSAREKLFF
TGCAGCGTTGGGCCGTCGGCGAGGGAAAAACTGTTTTTT
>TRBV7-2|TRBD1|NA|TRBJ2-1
CASSLVGGQGRSEQFF
TGTGCCAGCAGCTTAGTCGGGGGACAGGGACGTAGTGAGCAGTTCTTC
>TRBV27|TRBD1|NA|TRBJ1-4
CASSFLTGTTNEKLFF
TGTGCCAGCAGTTTCCTGACAGGGACCACTAATGAAAAACTGTTTTTT
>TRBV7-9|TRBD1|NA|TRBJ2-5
CASSLVRQGTETQYF
TGTGCCAGCAGCTTAGTTAGACAGGGGACGGAGACCCAGTACTTC
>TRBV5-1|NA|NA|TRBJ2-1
CASSFGSEQFF
TGCGCCAGCAGCTTTGGGAGTGAGCAGTTCTTC
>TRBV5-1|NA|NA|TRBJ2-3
CASSSPSTDTQYF
TGCGCCAGCAGCTCCCCTAGCACAGATACGCAGTATTTT
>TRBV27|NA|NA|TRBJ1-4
CASSITGEKLFF
TGTGCCAGCAGTATAACAGGGGAAAAACTGTTTTTT
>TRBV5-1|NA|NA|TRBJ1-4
CASSLSAVTNEKLFF
TGCGCCAGCAGCTTGTCGGCGGTTACTAATGAAAAACTGTTTTTT
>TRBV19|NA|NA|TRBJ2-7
CASSFSGRGGYEQYF
TGTGCCAGTAGCTTTTCCGGGAGAGGAGGTTACGAGCAGTACTTC
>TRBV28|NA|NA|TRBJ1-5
CASISRRSSNQPQHF
TGTGCCAGCATAAGCAGGCGTTCCAGCAATCAGCCCCAGCATTTT
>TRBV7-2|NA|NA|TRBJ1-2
CASSPQRTAYGYTF
TGTGCCAGCAGCCCACAACGGACAGCCTATGGCTACACCTTC
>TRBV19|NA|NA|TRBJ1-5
CASSMEGRSNQPQHF
TGTGCCAGTAGTATGGAAGGGAGAAGCAATCAGCCCCAGCATTTT
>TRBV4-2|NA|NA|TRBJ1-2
CASSSEEGVGGNYGYTF
TGTGCCAGCAGCTCCGAAGAAGGGGTTGGGGGCAACTATGGCTACACCTTC